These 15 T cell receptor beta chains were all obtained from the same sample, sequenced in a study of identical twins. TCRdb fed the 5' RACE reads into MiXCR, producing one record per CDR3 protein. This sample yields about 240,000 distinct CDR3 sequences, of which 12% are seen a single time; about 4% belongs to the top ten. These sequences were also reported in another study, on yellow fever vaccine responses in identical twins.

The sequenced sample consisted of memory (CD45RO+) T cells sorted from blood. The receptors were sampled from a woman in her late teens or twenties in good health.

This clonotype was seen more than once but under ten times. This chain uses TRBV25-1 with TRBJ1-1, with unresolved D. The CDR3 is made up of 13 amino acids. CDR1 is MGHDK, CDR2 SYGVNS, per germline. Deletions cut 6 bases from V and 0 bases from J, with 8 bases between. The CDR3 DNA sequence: TGTGCCAGCAGAAGGGCCGTGAACACTGAAGCTTTCTTT. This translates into CASRRAVNTEAFF.

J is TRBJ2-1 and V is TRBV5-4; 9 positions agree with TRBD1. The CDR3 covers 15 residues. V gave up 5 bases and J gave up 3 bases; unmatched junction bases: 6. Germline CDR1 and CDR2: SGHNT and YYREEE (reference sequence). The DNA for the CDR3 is TGTGCCAGCAGGACCGGGACAGGGAACTACAATGAGCAGTTCTTC. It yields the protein CASRTGTGNYNEQFF.

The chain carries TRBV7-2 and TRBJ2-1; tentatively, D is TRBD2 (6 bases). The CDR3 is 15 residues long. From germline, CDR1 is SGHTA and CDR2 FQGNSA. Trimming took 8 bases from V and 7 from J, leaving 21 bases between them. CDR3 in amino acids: CASRWGSGGKNEQFF. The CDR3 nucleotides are TGTGCCAGCCGCTGGGGGAGTGGGGGGAAAAATGAGCAGTTCTTC.

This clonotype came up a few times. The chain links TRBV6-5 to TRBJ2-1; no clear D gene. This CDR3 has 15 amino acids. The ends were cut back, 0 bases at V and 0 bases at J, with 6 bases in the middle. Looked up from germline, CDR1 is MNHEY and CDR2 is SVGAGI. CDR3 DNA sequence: TGTGCCAGCAGTTACTCGACGGACTCCTACAATGAGCAGTTCTTC. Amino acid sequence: CASSYSTDSYNEQFF.

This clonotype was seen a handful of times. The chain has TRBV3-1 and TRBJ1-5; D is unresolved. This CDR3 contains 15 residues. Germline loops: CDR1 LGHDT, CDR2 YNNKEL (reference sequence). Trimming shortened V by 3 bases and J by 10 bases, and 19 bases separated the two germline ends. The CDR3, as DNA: TGTGCCAGCAGCCAGGACGGGTCCCTTAATCGACCCCAGCATTTT. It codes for CASSQDGSLNRPQHF.

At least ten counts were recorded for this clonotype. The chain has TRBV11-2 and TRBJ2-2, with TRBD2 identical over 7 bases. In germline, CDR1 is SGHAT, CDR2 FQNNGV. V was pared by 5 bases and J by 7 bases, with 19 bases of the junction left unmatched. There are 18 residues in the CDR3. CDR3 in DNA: TGTGCCAGCAGCCCAACTGGGATCCGCGCTAGCGGTGGCGGGGAGCTGTTTTTT. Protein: CASSPTGIRASGGGELFF.

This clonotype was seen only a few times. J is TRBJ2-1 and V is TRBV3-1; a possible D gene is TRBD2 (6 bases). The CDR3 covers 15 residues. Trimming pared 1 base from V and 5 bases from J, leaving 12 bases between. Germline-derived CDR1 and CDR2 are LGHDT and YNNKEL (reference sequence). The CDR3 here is CASSQAGEVHNEQFF. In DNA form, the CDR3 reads TGTGCCAGCAGCCAAGCGGGAGAGGTCCACAATGAGCAGTTCTTC.

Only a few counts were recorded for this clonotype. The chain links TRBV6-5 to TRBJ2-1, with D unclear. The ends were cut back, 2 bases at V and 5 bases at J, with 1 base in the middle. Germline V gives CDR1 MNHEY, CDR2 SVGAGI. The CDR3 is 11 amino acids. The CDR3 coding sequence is TGTGCCAGCAGTTACGACAATGAGCAGTTCTTC. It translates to CASSYDNEQFF.

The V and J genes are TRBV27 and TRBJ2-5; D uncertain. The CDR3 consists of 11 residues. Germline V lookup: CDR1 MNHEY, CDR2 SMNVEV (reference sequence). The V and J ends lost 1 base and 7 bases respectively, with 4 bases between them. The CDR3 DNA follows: TGTGCCAGCAGTTTATTAGGGACCCAGTACTTC. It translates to CASSLLGTQYF.

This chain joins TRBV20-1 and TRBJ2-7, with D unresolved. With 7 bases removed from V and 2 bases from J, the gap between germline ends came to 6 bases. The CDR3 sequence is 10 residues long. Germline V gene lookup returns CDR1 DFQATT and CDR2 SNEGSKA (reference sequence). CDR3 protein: CSVMPYEQYF. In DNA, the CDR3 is TGCAGTGTTATGCCCTACGAGCAGTACTTC.

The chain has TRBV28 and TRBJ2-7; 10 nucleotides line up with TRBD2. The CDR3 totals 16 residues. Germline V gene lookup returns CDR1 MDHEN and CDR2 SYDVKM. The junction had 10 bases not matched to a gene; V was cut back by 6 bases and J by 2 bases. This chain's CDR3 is CASRGSSGRKPYEQYF. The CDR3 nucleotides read TGTGCCAGCAGAGGGAGTAGCGGGAGGAAGCCCTACGAGCAGTACTTC.

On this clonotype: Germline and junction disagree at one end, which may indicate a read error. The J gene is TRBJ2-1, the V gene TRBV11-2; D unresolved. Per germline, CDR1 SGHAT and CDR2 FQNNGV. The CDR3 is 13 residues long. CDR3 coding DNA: TGTGCCATCAGCTTATTGTCGGACAATGAGCAGTTCTTC. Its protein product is CAISLLSDNEQFF.

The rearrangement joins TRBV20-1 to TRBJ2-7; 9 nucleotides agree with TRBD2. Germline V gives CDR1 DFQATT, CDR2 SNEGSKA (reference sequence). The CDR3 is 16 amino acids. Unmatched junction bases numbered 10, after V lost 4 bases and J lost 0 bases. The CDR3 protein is CSANRLAVYSSYEQYF. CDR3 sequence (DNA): TGCAGTGCTAATAGACTAGCGGTTTATAGCTCCTACGAGCAGTACTTC.

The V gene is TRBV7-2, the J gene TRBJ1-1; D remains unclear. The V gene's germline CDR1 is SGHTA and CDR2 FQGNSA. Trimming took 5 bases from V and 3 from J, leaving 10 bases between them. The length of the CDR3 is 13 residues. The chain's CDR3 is CASSPKWDTEAFF. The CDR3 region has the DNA TGTGCCAGCAGCCCTAAATGGGACACTGAAGCTTTCTTT.

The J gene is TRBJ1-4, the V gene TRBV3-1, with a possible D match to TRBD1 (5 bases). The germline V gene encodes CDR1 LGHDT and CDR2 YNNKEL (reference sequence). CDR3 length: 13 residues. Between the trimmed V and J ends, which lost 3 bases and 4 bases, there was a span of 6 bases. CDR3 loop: CASSQTDNEKLFF. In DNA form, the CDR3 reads TGTGCCAGCAGCCAGACAGATAATGAAAAACTGTTTTTT.